In this sample, the clone carrying this TCR beta chain turned up many times. Its antigen is unidentified. The data belong to a study of read filtering for tumor transcriptome and immune sequencing. General study results and limits: Correlation between methods rose after single-read clonotypes were removed.

Molecular barcoded adaptors covering alpha/delta and beta/gamma chains were used on roughly 400 ng RNA. TCRdb processed the reads anew with MiXCR; each CDR3 protein has one entry. Here the sample spans around 130,000 distinct CDR3 sequences, roughly 13% being singletons. The CDR3 has 13 amino acids. In germline, CDR1 is SGHTA, CDR2 FQGTGA. Between the trimmed V and J ends, which lost 6 bases and 2 bases, there was a span of 11 bases. This TCR was recovered from a donor aged 40 or over with multiple myeloma. Specimen: a population of CD138-negative cells sorted from bone marrow. The J gene is TRBJ2-7, the V gene TRBV7-3; TRBD1 might be the D (5 bases). The CDR3 region has the DNA TGTGCCAGCAGTCTCGACAGACCCTACGAGCAGTACTTC. Its translation is CASSLDRPYEQYF.